These T cell receptor beta chains were read from a single sample in a study of shared clonotypes between healthy human individuals. Generated by immunoSEQ multiplex PCR, the TCRdb table keeps only in-frame clones and is missing some. The sample lists fewer than 130,000 clones, just over 65% occurring once. Source material: memory CD8+ T cells sorted from blood. The receptors come from a woman in her thirties in good health. The CDR3 runs from the conserved cysteine through the conserved F or W. The D gene is left open where the match is weak. Expanded clones get a size class; other rows say once, few or many, or leave the size out.

abundance,d_gene,v_gene,j_gene,CDR3aa,CDR3nt
-,TRBD1,TRBV2,TRBJ2-7,CASSEDLTGAHYEQYF,TGTGCCAGCAGTGAAGATTTAACAGGGGCTCACTACGAGCAGTACTTC
-,-,TRBV25-1,TRBJ2-7,CASSDKLPGAHYEQYF,TGTGCCAGCAGTGATAAGTTGCCCGGGGCCCACTACGAGCAGTACTTC
few,-,TRBV6-5,TRBJ1-1,CASKVGVIGTEAFF,TGTGCCAGCAAAGTAGGGGTAATCGGCACTGAAGCTTTCTTT
few,-,TRBV27,TRBJ2-7,CATQMLGNSYEQYF,TGTGCCACCCAGATGCTCGGGAACTCCTACGAGCAGTACTTC
-,-,TRBV14,TRBJ2-7,CASSQAYRAPYEQYF,TGTGCCAGCAGCCAAGCTTACAGGGCGCCCTACGAGCAGTACTTC
-,-,TRBV9,TRBJ2-3,CASSAGTSSTDTQYF,TGTGCCAGCAGCGCCGGGACTTCTAGCACAGATACGCAGTATTTT
-,-,TRBV23-1,TRBJ2-5,CASSPKTREGRETQYF,TGCGCCAGCAGTCCAAAGACTCGAGAAGGGAGGGAGACCCAGTACTTC
-,TRBD1,TRBV25-1,TRBJ1-2,CASAPGTGLLGYTF,TGTGCCAGCGCCCCCGGGACAGGTCTGCTGGGCTACACCTTC
-,-,TRBV28,TRBJ2-1,CASIEQGNEQFF,TGTGCCAGCATCGAACAGGGAAATGAGCAGTTCTTC
-,TRBD2,TRBV27,TRBJ2-5,CASSLGLAGGGQETQYF,TGTGCCAGCAGTTTGGGTCTAGCGGGAGGGGGGCAAGAGACCCAGTACTTC
-,-,TRBV11-2,TRBJ1-6,CASSVQGHNSPLHF,TGTGCCAGCAGCGTTCAGGGGCATAATTCACCCCTCCACTTT
-,TRBD1,TRBV6-4,TRBJ1-4,CASSEKSGQGEKLFF,TGTGCCAGCAGCGAAAAATCGGGACAGGGAGAAAAACTGTTTTTT
many,-,TRBV4-1,TRBJ2-7,CASSQASGTPPYEQYF,TGCGCCAGCAGCCAAGCCAGCGGGACACCACCCTACGAGCAGTACTTC
-,-,TRBV6-1,TRBJ1-4,CASSELDGAPKKLFF,TGTGCCAGCAGTGAACTGGACGGGGCTCCAAAAAAACTGTTTTTT
-,-,TRBV28,TRBJ2-5,CASSFGRGFGETQYF,TGTGCCAGCAGTTTCGGCAGGGGTTTTGGGGAGACCCAGTACTTC
-,-,TRBV5-4,TRBJ2-7,CASSLAPQLEQYF,TGTGCCAGCAGCTTGGCTCCACAGCTCGAGCAGTACTTC
once,TRBD2,TRBV11-1,TRBJ2-1,CASSSGLNFYNEQFF,TGTGCCAGCAGCTCGGGACTAAATTTTTACAATGAGCAGTTCTTC
-,TRBD1,TRBV11-2,TRBJ2-5,CATQDRAEQETQYF,TGTGCTACCCAGGACAGGGCAGAGCAAGAGACCCAGTACTTC
-,-,TRBV2,TRBJ2-3,CASRLGSLGTDTQYF,TGTGCCAGCAGGTTGGGGAGTTTAGGAACAGATACGCAGTATTTT
-,TRBD1,TRBV29-1,TRBJ2-7,CSVAQTGKRGEQYF,TGCAGCGTTGCCCAGACAGGGAAGAGAGGAGAGCAGTACTTC
-,-,TRBV29-1,TRBJ2-7,CSVVSIWSSYEQYF,TGCAGCGTTGTTTCGATCTGGAGCTCCTACGAGCAGTACTTC
-,-,TRBV10-1,TRBJ2-3,CASSVLAADTQYF,TGCGCCAGCAGTGTTTTAGCCGCAGATACGCAGTATTTT
-,-,TRBV6-1,TRBJ1-1,CASSAGPYNTEAFF,TGTGCCAGCAGTGCGGGACCCTACAACACTGAAGCTTTCTTT
-,-,TRBV28,TRBJ2-4,CASRARDGVAKNIQYF,TGTGCCAGCAGGGCCCGGGACGGGGTGGCCAAAAACATTCAGTACTTC
medium-sized,TRBD2,TRBV6-4,TRBJ2-2,CASSETSGSTGELFF,TGTGCCAGCAGTGAGACTAGCGGGAGTACCGGGGAGCTGTTTTTT
-,-,TRBV7-9,TRBJ1-1,CASSPPGVNTEAFF,TGTGCCAGCAGCCCCCCAGGCGTGAACACTGAAGCTTTCTTT
-,TRBD1,TRBV29-1,TRBJ2-7,CSVEGDRDEQYF,TGCAGCGTTGAAGGCGACAGGGACGAGCAGTACTTC
-,-,TRBV27,TRBJ2-2,CASSFERRPGELFF,TGTGCCAGCAGTTTCGAAAGGCGTCCCGGGGAGCTGTTTTTT
-,TRBD2,TRBV5-1,TRBJ2-7,CASSRDAGELYEQYF,TGCGCCAGCAGCCGAGATGCGGGAGAGCTCTACGAGCAGTACTTC
-,-,TRBV5-4,TRBJ2-1,CASSLEGGAYNEQFF,TGTGCCAGCAGCTTGGAGGGGGGGGCGTACAATGAGCAGTTCTTC
-,-,TRBV19,TRBJ1-4,CASSEVSATNEKLFF,TGTGCCAGTAGTGAGGTCTCGGCAACTAATGAAAAACTGTTTTTT
-,TRBD2,TRBV18,TRBJ2-1,CASSPLPSGRRSSYNEQFF,TGTGCCAGCTCACCTTTGCCTAGCGGGAGGCGCAGCTCCTACAATGAGCAGTTCTTC
-,-,TRBV2,TRBJ2-4,CASKGPTKNIQYF,TGTGCCAGCAAAGGGCCTACCAAAAACATTCAGTACTTC
-,-,TRBV11-2,TRBJ2-1,CASSSYRVPHEQFF,TGTGCCAGCAGCTCCTACAGGGTTCCCCATGAGCAGTTCTTC
-,-,TRBV7-3,TRBJ2-5,CASSPLGQYGETQYF,TGTGCCAGCAGCCCCCTCGGACAGTACGGGGAGACCCAGTACTTC
-,-,TRBV15,TRBJ1-2,CATSKVTRCGKIYGYTF,TGTGCCACCAGCAAAGTCACAAGGTGTGGAAAGATCTATGGCTACACCTTC
few,-,TRBV19,TRBJ2-7,CASSNPGTVYEQYF,TGTGCCAGTAGTAACCCCGGGACTGTCTACGAGCAGTACTTC
-,TRBD2,TRBV6-6,TRBJ2-1,CASSAQGGSYNEQFF,TGTGCCAGCAGTGCCCAGGGAGGGTCCTACAATGAGCAGTTCTTC
few,-,TRBV30,TRBJ1-1,CAWMESGVWNTEAFF,TGTGCCTGGATGGAATCAGGGGTTTGGAACACTGAAGCTTTCTTT
-,-,TRBV5-1,TRBJ2-1,CASSLSGLLNNEQFF,TGCGCCAGCAGCTTATCGGGACTTCTAAACAATGAGCAGTTCTTC
-,TRBD2,TRBV27,TRBJ2-7,CASSLVLAGGWHEQYF,TGTGCCAGCAGTTTAGTTCTAGCGGGAGGTTGGCACGAGCAGTACTTC
many,-,TRBV6-1,TRBJ1-5,CASSETPTGLQPQHF,TGTGCCAGCAGTGAAACCCCGACAGGCCTCCAGCCCCAGCATTTT
-,TRBD1,TRBV5-4,TRBJ2-5,CASSLTGGIETQYF,TGTGCCAGCAGCTTGACAGGGGGCATTGAGACCCAGTACTTC
-,-,TRBV9,TRBJ2-5,CASSVDGSQETQYF,TGTGCCAGCAGCGTAGACGGCAGCCAAGAGACCCAGTACTTC
once,-,TRBV2,TRBJ1-1,CASSVSRRARNTEAFF,TGTGCCAGCAGTGTTAGCCGGAGGGCGAGGAACACTGAAGCTTTCTTT
-,-,TRBV5-1,TRBJ1-4,CASSLSGGRTGDEKLFF,TGCGCCAGCAGCTTGTCGGGTGGGCGGACGGGGGATGAAAAACTGTTTTTT
-,TRBD2,TRBV29-1,TRBJ2-4,CSVVLAGLVNIQYF,TGCAGCGTTGTCCTAGCGGGGTTAGTGAACATTCAGTACTTC
-,-,TRBV10-3,TRBJ1-6,CAISTGNNSPLHF,TGTGCCATCAGTACTGGGAATAATTCACCCCTCCACTTT
-,-,TRBV5-8,TRBJ1-1,CASSLMGSTEAFF,TGTGCCAGCAGCTTAATGGGGTCCACTGAAGCTTTCTTT
-,-,TRBV5-6,TRBJ2-2,CASSLVGLSTGELFF,TGTGCCAGCAGCTTGGTAGGACTATCGACCGGGGAGCTGTTTTTT
many,TRBD1,TRBV6-1,TRBJ2-5,CASSPGTGEVETQYF,TGTGCCAGCAGCCCCGGGACAGGAGAGGTGGAGACCCAGTACTTC
-,-,TRBV6-5,TRBJ2-7,CASSGGNSYEQYF,TGTGCCAGCAGTGGGGGGAATTCCTACGAGCAGTACTTC
-,TRBD1,TRBV6-5,TRBJ2-4,CASSYSRQGADIQYF,TGTGCCAGCAGTTACTCGCGGCAGGGGGCAGACATTCAGTACTTC